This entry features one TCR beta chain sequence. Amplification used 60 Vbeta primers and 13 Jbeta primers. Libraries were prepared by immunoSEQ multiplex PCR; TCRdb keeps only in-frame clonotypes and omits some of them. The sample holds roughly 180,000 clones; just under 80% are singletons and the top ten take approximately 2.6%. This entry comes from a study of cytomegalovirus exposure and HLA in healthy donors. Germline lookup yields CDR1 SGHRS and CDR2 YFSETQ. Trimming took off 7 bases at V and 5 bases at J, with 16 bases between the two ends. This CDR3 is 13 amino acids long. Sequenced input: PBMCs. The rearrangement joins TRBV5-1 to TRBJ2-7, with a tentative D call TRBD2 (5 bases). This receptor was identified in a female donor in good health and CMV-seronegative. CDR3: CASGQNRLNEQYF. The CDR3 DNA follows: TGCGCCAGCGGTCAGAATAGACTAAACGAGCAGTACTTC.